Listed below are T cell receptor beta chains from one sample, sequenced in a study of blood T cell repertoires in COVID-19. Measured with immunoSEQ multiplex PCR; TCRdb has only the in-frame clones, and not every one. Of over 15,000 clones listed, around nine tenths are singletons. Sequenced material: peripheral blood. These receptors were taken from a human donor in a cohort sampled during active COVID-19. Both conserved end residues are part of each CDR3. D genes are given only for firm matches. Clone size, where shown, is once, few, many, or a class for clones that have expanded.

TRBV30	.	.	TRBJ1-3	TGTGCCTGGAATCGCCCCAGGGTGACACTTCGCTCTGGAAACACCATATATTTT	CAWNRPRVTLRSGNTIYF
TRBV28	.	few	TRBJ1-5	TGTGCCAGCAGCGCCGGTAGCCGGGGCAATCAGCCCCAGCATTTT	CASSAGSRGNQPQHF
TRBV27	.	.	TRBJ2-7	TGTGCCAGCAGTTTGCGGCGGGCCTCCACCTACGAGCAGTACTTC	CASSLRRASTYEQYF
TRBV5-4	.	.	TRBJ2-7	TGTGCCAGCAGCTTGGGCTACGTCGGGGAGTACGAGCAGTACTTC	CASSLGYVGEYEQYF
TRBV7-2	TRBD2	.	TRBJ2-1	TGTGCCAGCAGCCTTCTAGCGGCTTTAAACAATGAGCAGTTCTTC	CASSLLAALNNEQFF
TRBV9	TRBD2	.	TRBJ2-1	TGTGCCAGCAACTCTAGGGGGACTAGTTATTCTGAGCAGTTCTTC	CASNSRGTSYSEQFF
TRBV7-3	.	.	TRBJ2-5	TGTGCCAGCAGCCTACAGGACCAAGAGACCCAGTACTTC	CASSLQDQETQYF
TRBV27	TRBD1	once	TRBJ1-1	TGTGCCAGCAGTTTATTCCCTTCGACAGGGGAAAGAACTGAAGCTTTCTTT	CASSLFPSTGERTEAFF
TRBV9	TRBD2	.	TRBJ2-5	TGTGCCAGCAGCGTAGGAACACTTACTAGCGACCTCCTTCAGACCCAGTACTTC	CASSVGTLTSDLLQTQYF
TRBV7-3	.	.	TRBJ2-2	TGTGCCAGCAGCTTCGGCGGGGAGCTGTTTTTT	CASSFGGELFF
TRBV27	.	.	TRBJ1-1	TGTGCCAGCAGTCTCGGGACAAGGAACACTGAAGCTTTCTTT	CASSLGTRNTEAFF
TRBV25-1	TRBD1	.	TRBJ1-1	TGTGCCAGCAGTGAATGGAGCGGACAGGTATCTTTCTTT	CASSEWSGQVSFF
TRBV7-9	TRBD1	few	TRBJ2-2	TGTGCCAGCAGCTCGGGACAGGGCGGAACCGGGGAGCTGTTTTTT	CASSSGQGGTGELFF
TRBV15	TRBD1	few	TRBJ1-1	TGTGCCACCAGGGTGGGACAGCTGAACACTGAAGCTTTCTTT	CATRVGQLNTEAFF
TRBV4-2	TRBD1	few	TRBJ1-4	TGTGCCAGCAGCCAAGAGAGGGGACAGGGTCGACTGTTTTTT	CASSQERGQGRLFF
TRBV28	TRBD1	.	TRBJ1-2	TGTGCCAGCAGCTCAGCGGGGGACAGGGGGCGCCGGTATGGCTACACCTTC	CASSSAGDRGRRYGYTF
TRBV10-3	TRBD2	.	TRBJ2-5	TGTGCCATCAGTGGGACTTTGACTAGCGGGGAAGAGACCCAGTACTTC	CAISGTLTSGEETQYF
TRBV23-1	TRBD2	.	TRBJ2-5	TGCGCCAGCAGAACTAGCGGGAGATTTGGGGAGACCCAGTACTTC	CASRTSGRFGETQYF
TRBV6-6	.	.	TRBJ2-7	TGTGCCAGCAGTCCCCCCCAACAGGCCCAGAAAGCCCATTACGAGCAGTACTTC	CASSPPQQAQKAHYEQYF
TRBV28	.	.	TRBJ2-2	TGTGCCAGCACCCAGGGGTACACCGGGGAGCTGTTTTTT	CASTQGYTGELFF
TRBV5-1	TRBD1	.	TRBJ2-7	TGCGCCAGCAGCTCCGGACAGGGTCGAGGGGAGCAGTACTTC	CASSSGQGRGEQYF
TRBV7-2	.	.	TRBJ2-1	TGTGCCAGCAGAAGCCCGGACACGTACAATGAGCAGTTCTTC	CASRSPDTYNEQFF
TRBV5-5	.	.	TRBJ2-3	TGTGCCAGCAGCTTGAGGAGTAGCACAGATACGCAGTATTTT	CASSLRSSTDTQYF
TRBV27	.	.	TRBJ2-1	TGTGCCAGCAGTTTATCAGCAGGGGCAGGGAGCTCCTACAATGAGCAGTTCTTC	CASSLSAGAGSSYNEQFF
TRBV6-1	TRBD1	once	TRBJ2-7	TGTGCCAGCAGTGAAAGGGCAGGGGGCCTCTACGAGCAGTACTTC	CASSERAGGLYEQYF
TRBV6-5	TRBD1	.	TRBJ1-1	TGTGCCAGCAGTTACTCCGGGACAGGGGGCTTAGTTTGGTTT	CASSYSGTGGLVWF
TRBV3-1/TRBV3-2	.	.	TRBJ2-7	TGTGCCAGCAGCCAAGATCAGGCTCCAACCTACGAGCAGTACTTC	CASSQDQAPTYEQYF
TRBV14	.	.	TRBJ2-1	TGTGCCAGCAGCCTTGACCCGGGACTTACTGAGCAGTTCTTC	CASSLDPGLTEQFF
TRBV3-1/TRBV3-2	.	few	TRBJ2-1	TGTGCCAGCAGCCATTTCCCGGGATATGAGCAGTTCTTC	CASSHFPGYEQFF
TRBV13	.	.	TRBJ2-2	TGTGCCAGCAGCTTCAGGGGCCCCGGGGAGCTGTTTTTT	CASSFRGPGELFF
TRBV5-6	TRBD1	.	TRBJ1-6	TGTGCCAGCAGCTTTGGACAGGGGAAAAATTCACCCCTCCACTTT	CASSFGQGKNSPLHF
TRBV5-5	TRBD1	.	TRBJ2-7	TGTGCCAGCAGCTTATTCACAGGGGGAGGTGAGCAGTACTTC	CASSLFTGGGEQYF
TRBV15	.	.	TRBJ1-6	TGTGCCACCAGGCCTCGGTTCGAAAATTCACCCCTCCACTTT	CATRPRFENSPLHF
TRBV7-7	TRBD2	.	TRBJ2-1	TGTGCCAGCAGCCCCAGTGGGACTAGCGGGAGTGGTGAGCAGTTCTTC	CASSPSGTSGSGEQFF
TRBV21-1	.	.	TRBJ1-2	TGTGCCAGCAGCAAAGGGGAGGACAGGACGGACATCTGGCGTGGCTACACCTTC	CASSKGEDRTDIWRGYTF
TRBV7-3	TRBD2	.	TRBJ2-5	TGTGCCAGCAGCCAACAAGCGGGAGAGGGGGAGACCCAGTACTTC	CASSQQAGEGETQYF
TRBV2	TRBD1	.	TRBJ1-4	TGTGCCAGCAGTTTACAGGGGGAGAGTGAAAAACTGTTTTTT	CASSLQGESEKLFF
TRBV6-1	.	.	TRBJ2-1	TGTGCCAGCAGTGAATCCGGGGACAATGAGCAGTTCTTC	CASSESGDNEQFF
TRBV7-2	TRBD1	.	TRBJ2-2	TGTGCCAGCAGCGGGACAGACTGGGGCACCGGGGAGCTGTTTTTT	CASSGTDWGTGELFF
TRBV4-2	TRBD2	.	TRBJ2-3	TGTGCCAGCACAGGCGGGGGTAGCACAGATACGCAGTATTTT	CASTGGGSTDTQYF
TRBV15	.	once	TRBJ2-3	TGTGCCACCAGCAGAGATTATCCAGGGGCGGCAGATACGCAGTATTTT	CATSRDYPGAADTQYF
TRBV7-2	TRBD2	.	TRBJ2-7	TGTGCCAGCAGCCTACCCGGGACTAGTGGATACGAGCAGTACTTC	CASSLPGTSGYEQYF
TRBV5-1	.	.	TRBJ1-2	TGCGCCAGCAGCCCAAAGATGGGAGATTCGAGTATTTCTTCAAGCTACACCTTC	CASSPKMGDSSISSSYTF
TRBV6-2/TRBV6-3	TRBD1	.	TRBJ1-4	TGTGCCAGCAGTTACGATGTCGGGACAGGGCGTGAAAAACTGTTTTTT	CASSYDVGTGREKLFF
TRBV20-1	.	.	TRBJ1-2	TGCAGTGCTAGTGTACCGAACTTGAACTATGGCTACACCTTC	CSASVPNLNYGYTF
TRBV7-3	TRBD1	.	TRBJ1-1	TGTGCCAGCAGCTTGGACAGGGGGCAAGGTGAAGCTTTCTTT	CASSLDRGQGEAFF
TRBV2	.	.	TRBJ1-4	TGTGCCAGCCGGCCCGGGGGGTTCGATGAAAAACTGTTTTTT	CASRPGGFDEKLFF
TRBV7-2	.	once	TRBJ2-1	TGTGCCAGCAGCGAACAGGGTACTGAGCAGTTCTTC	CASSEQGTEQFF
TRBV2	TRBD1	.	TRBJ2-5	TGTGCCAGCAGAGACAGGGATAGAGAGACCCAGTACTTC	CASRDRDRETQYF
TRBV7-8	.	.	TRBJ1-1	TGTGCCACCTTGGCGGGGGCAGCGGAATCGGGCACTGAAGCTTTCTTT	CATLAGAAESGTEAFF
TRBV3-1/TRBV3-2	TRBD2	.	TRBJ2-5	TGTGCCAGCAGCCAAGTTCCACTAGCGGGTTACCAAGAGACCCAGTACTTC	CASSQVPLAGYQETQYF
TRBV7-9	.	.	TRBJ2-7	TGTGCCAGCAGCTTAGTGGCAGGGGCCAAAAACGAGCAGTACTTC	CASSLVAGAKNEQYF
TRBV28	.	.	TRBJ1-4	TGTGCCAGCAGCTCGACAGCAACTAATGAAAAACTGTTTTTT	CASSSTATNEKLFF
TRBV9	.	.	TRBJ2-1	TGTGCCAGCAGCCCGGAGTGGAGCGGCTACAATGAGCAGTTCTTC	CASSPEWSGYNEQFF
TRBV12-3/TRBV12-4	TRBD1	.	TRBJ2-4	TGTGCCAGCTACGACAGGGGGGGGAACATTCAGTACTTC	CASYDRGGNIQYF
TRBV6-2/TRBV6-3	TRBD1	.	TRBJ2-6	TGTGCCAGCAGTTACGCCCCGGGACAGCTGTCCGGGGCCAACGTCCTGACTTTC	CASSYAPGQLSGANVLTF
TRBV7-2	.	.	TRBJ2-7	TGTGCCAGCAGCTTACTAGGGGCTCCCTCCTACGAGCAGTACTTC	CASSLLGAPSYEQYF
TRBV5-4	.	.	TRBJ2-7	TGTGCCAGCAGCTCAACCGGGAGCTACGAGCAGTACTTC	CASSSTGSYEQYF
TRBV18	TRBD2	.	TRBJ2-5	TGTGCCAGCTCATTCCCGGGACTAGCGGGAGAAGGGGAGACCCAGTACTTC	CASSFPGLAGEGETQYF